This record looks at one T cell receptor beta chain sequence and its context. As yet, its antigen is unknown. As processed by the authors: CDR3 was compared across clinicopathological groups, and the resulting differences were used to build a distant-metastasis classifier for papillary thyroid cancer. TCRdb re-analyzed the PCR reads using MiXCR. TCRdb, not the original authors, processed these V and J calls. Of some 20,000 clones in the sample, about 20% were seen once. The sample originates from a study of metastatic and nonmetastatic thyroid tumors. In the study overall: The study looked at repertoires side by side in blood and in tumor or nodule tissue from malignant and benign thyroid patients. Regarding the study as a whole: For both blood and tumor, malignant thyroid tumors reportedly showed significantly higher TCR beta diversity than benign nodules did.

V lost 2 bases to trimming and J lost 6 bases, with 16 bases between them. From germline, CDR1 is DFQATT and CDR2 SNEGSKA (reference sequence). This CDR3 region has 14 residues. Each patient came to thyroid surgery without any prior treatment (of any kind). The sequenced sample consisted of adjacent normal tissue. The chain uses TRBV20-1 and TRBJ1-2, with D possibly matching TRBD1 (6 bases). This clonotype was sampled from a female donor with papillary thyroid cancer or a benign thyroid nodule (not recorded which). Some clones in this sample may be carry-over from other donors' samples. CDR3 sequence reads: CSARMGQRADGYTF. The CDR3 region has the DNA TGCAGTGCTAGAATGGGACAAAGGGCGGATGGCTACACCTTC.